These 14 T cell receptor beta chains were all obtained from the same sample, sequenced in a study of blood T cell repertoires in COVID-19. The protocol was immunoSEQ multiplex PCR, while the TCRdb copy is restricted to in-frame clones and leaves out a portion. The sample lists 200,000 to 300,000 clones; around nine tenths were seen once. The sequencing sample was made of peripheral blood. Receptors originate from a young man with COVID-19, enrolled during active disease.

This clone was observed a single time. The J gene is TRBJ2-5, the V gene TRBV6-5; 9 bases fit TRBD1. Germline CDR1 reads MNHEY; CDR2 reads SVGAGI. Trimming cost V 6 bases and J 7 bases; bases outside gene matches: 3. The CDR3 length is 12 residues. The DNA for the CDR3 is TGTGCCAGCAGATCACAGGGGGCGACCCAGTACTTC. Amino acids: CASRSQGATQYF.

The chain employs TRBV3-1 (or the pseudogene TRBV3-2) and TRBJ2-7; possibly TRBD1 for D (6 bases). The CDR3 totals 14 residues. Trimming removed 2 bases from V and 1 base from J, with 9 bases in between. Germline V gives CDR1 LGHDT, CDR2 YNNKEL (reference sequence). Written as DNA, the CDR3 is TGTGCCAGCAGCCAATACCAGGGGTCCTACGAGCAGTACTTC. The encoded protein is CASSQYQGSYEQYF.

The chain joins TRBV7-9 to TRBJ1-2, with D maybe TRBD1 (6 bases). Trimming removed 1 base from V and 7 bases from J, with 22 bases in between. Looked up from germline, CDR1 is SEHNR and CDR2 is FQNEAQ (reference sequence). The CDR3 totals 17 residues. CDR3 sequence: CASSLEPGAREVGGYTF. Written as DNA, the CDR3 is TGTGCCAGCAGCTTAGAGCCAGGGGCGCGGGAGGTCGGTGGCTACACCTTC.

The V call is TRBV2, the J call TRBJ1-6; TRBD1 matches at 8 bases. CDR3 length: 15 amino acids. Germline CDR1 SNHLY, CDR2 FYNNEI. The V segment lost 4 bases and the J segment 7 bases; nucleotides outside the gene matches: 6. CDR3 region: CASSGGQVINSPLHF. CDR3 DNA sequence: TGTGCCAGCAGTGGGGGACAGGTGATCAATTCACCCCTCCACTTT.

The CDR3 bases are TGTGCCAGCTCACCACCGGGAGCTGGAGAAAATCAGCCCCAGCATTTT. Its translation: CASSPPGAGENQPQHF. The V gene is TRBV18, the J gene TRBJ1-5; D is undetermined. V was pared by 0 bases and J by 4 bases, with 13 bases between. This CDR3 contains 16 residues. Germline CDR1 and CDR2: KGHSH and LQKENI.

V is TRBV6-5 and J is TRBJ2-5, with 12 positions matching TRBD1. The germline gives CDR1 MNHEY, CDR2 SVGAGI. Trimming took 6 bases from V and 3 from J; bases not matched to a gene: 5. CDR3 length: 15 amino acids. The CDR3: CASRTGQGAKETQYF. The DNA for the CDR3 is TGTGCCAGCAGAACGGGACAGGGGGCGAAAGAGACCCAGTACTTC.

The chain uses TRBV11-2 and TRBJ2-5; D might be TRBD2 (6 bases). Trimming left V 2 bases short and J 3 bases short, with 7 bases between. The CDR3 extends over 13 amino acids. Germline lookup yields CDR1 SGHAT and CDR2 FQNNGV. CDR3 sequence (DNA): TGTGCCAGCAGCTTAAGGAGGGAAGAGACCCAGTACTTC. Protein: CASSLRREETQYF.

The chain carries TRBV5-4 and TRBJ1-3, with 10 bases aligning to TRBD1. Germline V gene data show CDR1 as SGHNT and CDR2 as YYREEE (reference sequence). The V gene end was trimmed by 0 bases and the J gene end by 0 bases; junction bases not matched to a gene: 6. CDR3 length: 18 amino acids. The CDR3 here is CASSLGQGAPISGNTIYF. CDR3 DNA sequence: TGTGCCAGCAGCTTGGGACAGGGGGCGCCGATCTCTGGAAACACCATATATTTT.

The genes are TRBV4-2 and TRBJ2-1; tentative D call: TRBD1 (5 bases). The CDR3 has 14 residues. V lost 2 bases and J 5 bases, leaving 10 bases between the germline ends. From germline, CDR1 is LGHNA and CDR2 YNFKEQ. The chain's CDR3 is CASSQLIRDNEQFF. The DNA of the CDR3 is TGTGCCAGCAGCCAATTGATCAGGGACAATGAGCAGTTCTTC.

The chain employs TRBV6-6 and TRBJ1-4; no reliable D call. The V and J ends lost 6 bases and 2 bases respectively, with 7 bases between them. The CDR3 extends over 13 amino acids. From germline, CDR1 is MNHNY and CDR2 SVGAGI (reference sequence). The CDR3 sequence is CASRHSTNEKLFF. CDR3 in DNA: TGTGCCAGCAGGCACAGTACTAATGAAAAACTGTTTTTT.

The rearrangement joins TRBV25-1 to TRBJ2-1, with D maybe TRBD1 (5 bases). Germline loops: CDR1 MGHDK, CDR2 SYGVNS. This CDR3 has 15 residues. V dropped 3 bases and J dropped 3 bases, with 12 bases sitting between them. The CDR3 sequence: CASSDPQGDYNEQFF. In DNA form, the CDR3 reads TGTGCCAGCAGTGATCCCCAGGGCGACTACAATGAGCAGTTCTTC. Full variable domain (rest looked up from reference TRBV25-1 and TRBJ2-1): EADIYQTPRYLVIGTGKKITLECSQTMGHDKMYWYQQDPGMELHLIHYSYGVNSTEKGDLSSESTVSRIRTEHFPLTLESARPSHTSQYLCASSDPQGDYNEQFFGPGTRLTVL.

The rearrangement joins TRBV10-3 to TRBJ1-2; possible D gene TRBD1, 5 bases. Per germline, CDR1 ENHRY and CDR2 SYGVKD. This CDR3 spans 13 amino acids. V lost 3 bases and J lost 5, with 10 bases in between. CDR3 in amino acids: CAISEQQEYGYTF. CDR3 coding DNA: TGTGCCATCAGTGAACAACAGGAGTATGGCTACACCTTC.

The chain recombines TRBV19 with TRBJ2-3, with TRBD2 matching 12 bases. V shed 6 bases and J 5 bases; nucleotides not matched to a gene: 6. The CDR3 totals 15 residues. Germline V lookup: CDR1 LNHDA, CDR2 SQIVND (reference sequence). The CDR3 is CASSPGLAGRDTQYF. The CDR3 bases are TGTGCCAGTAGCCCGGGACTAGCGGGCCGAGATACGCAGTATTTT.

This sequence joins TRBV19 and TRBJ2-7, with D perhaps TRBD1 (6 bases). CDR3 length equals 16 residues. Germline V gene data show CDR1 as LNHDA and CDR2 as SQIVND (reference sequence). V was trimmed by 3 bases and J by 0 bases, leaving 15 bases between them. The CDR3 sequence is CASSMTSGESSYEQYF. CDR3 coding DNA: TGTGCCAGTAGTATGACGTCAGGGGAGAGCTCCTACGAGCAGTACTTC.